The 17 T cell receptor beta chains presented below share a single source sample, sequenced in a study of cytomegalovirus exposure and HLA in healthy donors. It was with 60 Vbeta and 13 Jbeta primers that the PCR ran. Sequencing used immunoSEQ multiplex PCR; TCRdb keeps in-frame clones, though not all of them. The repertoire holds some 120,000 clones, with roughly 80% as singletons. The source material was PBMCs. Receptor source: a man aged 40-55 years in good health and CMV-seronegative.

CDR3 sequence: CASSVTENTEAFF. CDR3 DNA: TGTGCCAGTAGTGTCACAGAGAACACTGAAGCTTTCTTT. The chain joins TRBV19 to TRBJ1-1; no definite D call. The CDR3 consists of 13 residues. V lost 5 bases, J lost 1 base, and 8 bases lay in between. CDR1 is LNHDA and CDR2 is SQIVND in the germline V gene (reference sequence).

The rearrangement joins TRBV28 to TRBJ1-2, with D tentatively TRBD1 (5 bases). Germline-derived CDR1 and CDR2 are MDHEN and SYDVKM. CDR3 length equals 12 residues. Deletions cut 3 bases from V and 5 bases from J, with 7 bases between. CDR3 in DNA: TGTGCCAGCAGTTTGACAGAATATGGCTACACCTTC. It specifies CASSLTEYGYTF.

The V call is TRBV2, the J call TRBJ1-5, with TRBD1 identical over 8 bases. The CDR3 is made up of 15 amino acids. V trimming: 6 bases; J trimming: 6 bases; junction bases outside the gene matches: 10. Looked up from germline, CDR1 is SNHLY and CDR2 is FYNNEI. For the CDR3, the DNA is TGTGCCAGCAGCGGCGAGACAGGGGTAGGTCAGCCCCAGCATTTT. It is translated as CASSGETGVGQPQHF.

The chain combines TRBV5-8 with TRBJ1-5; possible D gene TRBD1, 6 bases. The CDR3 is 14 amino acids. Per the germline V gene, CDR1 is SGHTS and CDR2 is YDEGEE. V was cut by 6 bases and J by 4 bases, with 14 bases left in between. CDR3 nucleotides: TGTGCCAGCACCGACGGGACAACAAATCAGCCCCAGCATTTT. Translation gives CASTDGTTNQPQHF. Supplemented by reference TRBV5-8 and TRBJ1-5, the full variable domain reads EAGVTQSPTHLIKTRGQQATLRCSPISGHTSVYWYQQALGLGLQFLLWYDEGEERNRGNFPPRFSGRQFPNYSSELNVNALELEDSALYLCASTDGTTNQPQHFGDGTRLSIL.

On this clone: A junction end diverges from the germline sequence, so it may reflect a read error. Other nucleotide sequences from this sample produce the same CDR3. The chain has TRBV6-5 and TRBJ1-2, with 7 bases lining up with TRBD1. Germline CDR1 is MNHEY and CDR2 is SVGAGI. The length of the CDR3 is 15 residues. The CDR3 DNA is TGCGCCAGCAGTCAACAGGGGCTCGGGGACTATGGCTACACCTTC. Its protein product is CASSQQGLGDYGYTF.

The rearrangement links TRBV5-1 to TRBJ1-2; 11 nucleotides match TRBD1. In germline, CDR1 is SGHRS, CDR2 YFSETQ. CDR3 size: 14 residues. The trim removed 4 bases at V and 8 bases at J, leaving 7 bases unmatched. CDR3 coding DNA: TGCGCCAGCAGCGCCGGACAGGGGGCAGGGGGCTACACCTTC. It codes for CASSAGQGAGGYTF.

The count of this clone is one. The chain employs TRBV10-1 and TRBJ2-5; TRBD1 is a possible D gene (5 bases). Trimming took off 6 bases at V and 7 bases at J, with 9 bases between the two ends. CDR1 and CDR2 from the germline V gene are WNHNN and SYGVQD (reference sequence). The CDR3 runs to 11 residues. The CDR3 DNA reads as TGCGCCAGCAGCGTTAGGGGGACCCAGTACTTC. Translating it yields CASSVRGTQYF.

This clone was detected only once. The V call is TRBV27, the J call TRBJ1-5; possible D gene TRBD1, 6 bases. The CDR3 loop spans 18 amino acids. Germline CDR1 and CDR2: MNHEY and SMNVEV (reference sequence). The V end was cut by 3 bases, the J end by 2 bases, with 20 bases between. CDR3 in amino acids: CASSLTRGAGVGNQPQHF. For the CDR3, the DNA is TGTGCCAGCAGTTTGACGCGGGGGGCGGGGGTAGGCAATCAGCCCCAGCATTTT.

This chain uses TRBV5-1 with TRBJ1-1; no definite D call. The V and J ends lost 4 bases and 0 bases respectively, with 7 bases between them. Germline CDR1 is SGHRS and CDR2 is YFSETQ. The CDR3 runs to 13 residues. CDR3 in amino acids: CASSLGMNTEAFF. The CDR3 DNA follows: TGCGCCAGCAGCCTCGGTATGAACACTGAAGCTTTCTTT. Filled out from reference TRBV5-1 and TRBJ1-1, the complete variable domain reads KAGVTQTPRYLIKTRGQQVTLSCSPISGHRSVSWYQQTPGQGLQFLFEYFSETQRNKGNFPGRFSGRQFSNSRSEMNVSTLELGDSALYLCASSLGMNTEAFFGQGTRLTVV.

Note on this clone: This CDR3 is missing its conserved last phenylalanine or tryptophan, likely due to a read error. The chain employs TRBV7-8 and TRBJ1-1, with D perhaps TRBD1 (5 bases). CDR1 SGHVS and CDR2 FQNEAQ come from the germline V gene. The CDR3 contains 14 residues. Deletions cut 5 bases from V and 1 base from J, with 11 bases between. CDR3 sequence reads: CASSLTGGNTEAFV. CDR3 in DNA: TGTGCCAGCAGCCTCACAGGTGGGAACACTGAAGCTTTCGTT.

The V and J genes are TRBV7-2 and TRBJ2-7; 8 bases match TRBD2. The CDR3 loop spans 14 amino acids. CDR1 and CDR2 (germline): SGHTA, FQGNSA. V shed 3 bases and J 0 bases; nucleotides not matched to a gene: 1. The CDR3 sequence: CASSFGGGSYEQYF. The CDR3 DNA sequence: TGTGCCAGCAGCTTCGGGGGGGGCTCCTACGAGCAGTACTTC.

This clone was picked up one time. The J gene is TRBJ2-1, the V gene TRBV2, with TRBD2 matching 13 bases. Germline V CDR1 and CDR2: SNHLY, FYNNEI. V lost 10 bases and J lost 4; bases outside the gene matches: 4. There are 14 residues in the CDR3. Here the CDR3 DNA reads TGTGCCACCGCGACTAGCGGGGGGTACAATGAGCAGTTCTTC. Amino acids: CATATSGGYNEQFF.

The chain couples TRBV14 to TRBJ1-1; D uncertain. V shed 0 bases and J shed 7 bases, with 9 bases lying between them. CDR3 length: 13 amino acids. Germline values: CDR1 SGHDN, CDR2 FVKESK. The CDR3 DNA reads as TGTGCCAGCAGCCAAGATCTGAACGGTGAAGCTTTCTTT. Encoded protein: CASSQDLNGEAFF.

The chain links TRBV5-4 to TRBJ2-5, with TRBD1 as a possible D gene (5 bases). Trimming cost V 2 bases and J 1 base, with 9 bases left between them. The CDR3 runs 14 residues. Looked up from germline, CDR1 is SGHNT and CDR2 is YYREEE (reference sequence). The CDR3 loop reads CASSLRGPQETQYF. For the CDR3, the DNA is TGTGCCAGCAGCTTAAGGGGCCCCCAAGAGACCCAGTACTTC.

The chain employs TRBV15 and TRBJ2-2, with a possible D match to TRBD1 (6 bases). This CDR3 region has 15 residues. CDR1 LNHNV and CDR2 YYDKDF come from the germline V gene (reference sequence). Trimming left V 5 bases short and J 5 bases short, with 15 bases between. The CDR3 DNA reads TGTGCCACCAGCGGTCTCCGGGACAATACCGGGGAGCTGTTTTTT. It is translated as CATSGLRDNTGELFF.

J is TRBJ1-5 and V is TRBV28, with D perhaps TRBD1 (5 bases). The CDR3 is made up of 14 amino acids. The germline V gene has CDR1 MDHEN and CDR2 SYDVKM. With 6 bases removed from V and 6 bases from J, the gap between germline ends came to 15 bases. This chain's CDR3 is CASRMGLDGQPQHF. The CDR3 region has the DNA TGTGCCAGCAGAATGGGACTAGATGGTCAGCCCCAGCATTTT.

This chain connects TRBV28 to TRBJ2-6; 7 bases agree with TRBD1. The CDR3 is 17 amino acids. J was trimmed by 1 base and V by 5 bases; bases with no gene match: 8. Germline V gene lookup returns CDR1 MDHEN and CDR2 SYDVKM. The CDR3 region has the DNA TGTGCCAGCAGTGAGAGGACAGGAGCATCTGGGGCCAACGTCCTGACTTTC. Amino acids: CASSERTGASGANVLTF.